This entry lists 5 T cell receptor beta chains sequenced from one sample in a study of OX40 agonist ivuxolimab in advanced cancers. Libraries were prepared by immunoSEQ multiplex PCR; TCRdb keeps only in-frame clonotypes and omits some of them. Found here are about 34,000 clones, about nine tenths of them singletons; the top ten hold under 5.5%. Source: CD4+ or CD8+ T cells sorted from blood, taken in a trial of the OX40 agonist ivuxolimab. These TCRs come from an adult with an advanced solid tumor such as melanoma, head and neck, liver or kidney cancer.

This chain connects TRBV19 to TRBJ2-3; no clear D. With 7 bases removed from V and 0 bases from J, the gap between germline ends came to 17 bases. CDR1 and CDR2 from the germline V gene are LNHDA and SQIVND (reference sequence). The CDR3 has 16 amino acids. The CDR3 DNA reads TGTGCCAGTATAAGATCCGTGGCTACTAGCACAGATACGCAGTATTTT. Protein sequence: CASIRSVATSTDTQYF.

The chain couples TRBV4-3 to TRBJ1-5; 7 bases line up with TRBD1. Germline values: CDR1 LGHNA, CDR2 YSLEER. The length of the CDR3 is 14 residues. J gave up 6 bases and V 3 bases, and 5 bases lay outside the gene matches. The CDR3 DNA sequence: TGCGCCAGCAGCCAGACAGGGATCGGTCAGCCCCAGCATTTT. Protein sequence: CASSQTGIGQPQHF.

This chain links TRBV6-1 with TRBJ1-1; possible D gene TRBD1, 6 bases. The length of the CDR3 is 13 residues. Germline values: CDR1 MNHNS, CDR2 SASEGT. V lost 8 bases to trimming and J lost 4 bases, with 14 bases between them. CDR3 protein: CASGEQGITEAFF. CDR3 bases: TGTGCCAGCGGCGAACAGGGTATCACTGAAGCTTTCTTT.

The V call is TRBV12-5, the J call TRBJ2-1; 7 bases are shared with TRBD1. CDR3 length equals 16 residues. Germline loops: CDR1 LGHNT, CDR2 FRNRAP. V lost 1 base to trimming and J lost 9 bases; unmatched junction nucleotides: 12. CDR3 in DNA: TGTGCTAGTGGTTTGGATACAGGGGCCTGGGGACGTGAGCAGTTCTTC. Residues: CASGLDTGAWGREQFF.

CDR3 sequence: CASSSGDRGRWGLGTGELFF. The CDR3 nucleotides are TGTGCCAGCAGTTCAGGGGACAGGGGGCGATGGGGCCTCGGCACCGGGGAGCTGTTTTTT. The chain joins TRBV27 to TRBJ2-2; TRBD1 agrees at 12 bases. Germline trimming cut 4 bases from V and 4 bases from J; bases unmatched to any gene: 16. From germline, CDR1 is MNHEY and CDR2 SMNVEV (reference sequence). CDR3 length equals 20 residues.